What follows are 22 T cell receptor beta chains derived from one specimen sequenced in a study of blood T cell repertoires in COVID-19 (dated by TCRdb to about 2020). Preparation of the library involved the immunoSEQ multiplex PCR assay. TCRdb took this table from immuneACCESS and kept in-frame rearrangements with V and J called. Such tables lack part of the clones; where checked against another copy, unresolved V genes explain under half of the gap, and the rest is unexplained. The sample table contains tens of thousands of clones; only one count was recorded for roughly 80% of them. The top ten clones comprise roughly 15% of the sample. The specimen sequenced was peripheral blood. Every receptor here comes from a woman of 80 years or more with active or convalescent COVID-19.

CDR3 bases: TGTGCCAGTAGTACCGGACAGGGGGTCACTGAAGCTTTCTTT. It specifies CASSTGQGVTEAFF. This sequence joins TRBV19 and TRBJ1-1; TRBD1 matches at 10 bases. The length of the CDR3 is 14 residues. V was clipped by 4 bases and J by 4 bases; unmatched bases: 3. The germline gives CDR1 LNHDA, CDR2 SQIVND (reference sequence).

V gene TRBV9 combines with J gene TRBJ1-2, with D perhaps TRBD1 (6 bases). V was clipped by 0 bases and J by 5 bases, with 8 bases between them. The CDR3 length is 13 residues. Germline loops: CDR1 SGDLS, CDR2 YYNGEE. As DNA, the CDR3 is TGTGCCAGCAGCGTAGAACAGGGTTATGGCTACACCTTC. Residues: CASSVEQGYGYTF.

The CDR3 nucleotides are TGTGCCAGCTCACCGGACAGGGGCGAGCAGTTCTTC. Translation gives CASSPDRGEQFF. The chain joins TRBV18 to TRBJ2-1; 9 nucleotides match TRBD1. The CDR3 consists of 12 residues. Germline values: CDR1 KGHSH, CDR2 LQKENI. V was clipped by 3 bases and J by 10 bases; unmatched bases: 1. Based on the CDR3 plus reference TRBV18 and TRBJ2-1, the full variable domain is NAGVMQNPRHLVRRRGQEARLRCSPMKGHSHVYWYRQLPEEGLKFMVYLQKENIIDESGMPKERFSAEFPKEGPSILRIQQVVRGDSAAYFCASSPDRGEQFFGPGTRLTVL.

The V call is TRBV19, the J call TRBJ2-6, with 9 bases lining up with TRBD1. Germline CDR1 reads LNHDA; CDR2 reads SQIVND (reference sequence). The V segment lost 10 bases and the J segment 2 bases; nucleotides outside the gene matches: 3. The CDR3 totals 14 residues. Here the CDR3 reads CATRDRAGANVLTF. For the CDR3, the DNA is TGTGCCACCAGGGACAGGGCTGGGGCCAACGTCCTGACTTTC.

V and J are TRBV10-2 and TRBJ2-3; TRBD2 matches at 8 bases. The junction had 8 bases not matched to a gene; V was cut back by 6 bases and J by 0 bases. Germline lookup yields CDR1 WSHSY and CDR2 SAAADI. The length of the CDR3 is 16 residues. CDR3 sequence: CASRAGLAPSTDTQYF. The CDR3 nucleotides are TGCGCCAGCAGGGCTGGACTAGCTCCTAGCACAGATACGCAGTATTTT.

In its sample, this clone was seen once. V usage is TRBV12-1 and J usage is TRBJ1-2. TRBV12-1 is tagged as a pseudogene. The CDR3 totals 15 residues. This chain's CDR3 is CASSFWSPSFYGYTF. Here the CDR3 DNA reads TGTGCCAGCAGCTTTTGGAGCCCCTCCTTCTATGGCTACACCTTC.

The V and J genes are TRBV7-2 and TRBJ2-1; perhaps TRBD2 as D (5 bases). The ends were cut back, 2 bases at V and 7 bases at J, with 18 bases in the middle. CDR3 length: 16 residues. CDR1 and CDR2 from the germline V gene are SGHTA and FQGNSA. CDR3 nucleotides: TGTGCCAGCAGCTTATTGGCGGGTAACCTCGGGAATGAGCAGTTCTTC. Encoded protein: CASSLLAGNLGNEQFF.

The chain is built from TRBV6-2 or TRBV6-3 and TRBJ2-7; 9 positions match TRBD2. CDR3 length: 15 amino acids. V gave up 4 bases and J gave up 3 bases; unmatched junction bases: 7. In germline, CDR1 is MNHEY, CDR2 SVGEGT. The CDR3 nucleotides are TGTGCCAGCAGTTCTGAGCGGGAGGTAAACTACGAGCAGTACTTC. This codes for CASSSEREVNYEQYF.

The chain carries TRBV29-1 and TRBJ2-2; 13 nucleotides line up with TRBD2. Unmatched junction bases numbered 2, after V lost 6 bases and J lost 4 bases. Germline CDR1 SQVTM, CDR2 ANQGSEA. The CDR3 has 14 residues. Written as DNA, the CDR3 is TGCAGCGTGAGGACTAGCGGGAGCACCGGGGAGCTGTTTTTT. It encodes CSVRTSGSTGELFF.

This rearrangement joins TRBV6-5 to TRBJ2-3; 9 nucleotides align to TRBD1. The CDR3 has 14 residues. Germline CDR1 is MNHEY and CDR2 is SVGAGI. Trimming removed 6 bases from V and 3 bases from J; junction bases left unmatched: 4. CDR3 residues: CASRTGTGTDTQYF. CDR3 DNA sequence: TGTGCCAGCAGGACCGGGACAGGGACAGATACGCAGTATTTT.

The chain uses TRBV2 and TRBJ1-5, with D possibly being TRBD1 (6 bases). Between the trimmed V and J ends, which lost 1 base and 4 bases, there was a span of 11 bases. Germline assignment: CDR1 SNHLY and CDR2 FYNNEI. The CDR3 extends over 15 amino acids. The CDR3 DNA follows: TGTGCCAGCAGTGAAGAACAGGGTTTAAATCAGCCCCAGCATTTT. Translating gives CASSEEQGLNQPQHF.

CDR3 sequence reads: CASSYVGQETQYF. DNA for the CDR3: TGTGCCAGCAGTTACGTCGGCCAAGAGACCCAGTACTTC. The V call is TRBV6-5, the J call TRBJ2-5; D is unclear. Germline CDR1 and CDR2: MNHEY and SVGAGI. Trimming removed 2 bases at V and 1 base at J, with 5 bases between. The CDR3 extends over 13 amino acids.

The V gene is TRBV11-2, the J gene TRBJ2-1, with D tentatively TRBD1 (6 bases). Germline V gives CDR1 SGHAT, CDR2 FQNNGV. There are 13 residues in the CDR3. Trimming left V 8 bases short and J 0 bases short, with 8 bases between. This CDR3 is CASGGLSYNEQFF. For the CDR3, the DNA is TGTGCCAGCGGGGGCCTCTCCTACAATGAGCAGTTCTTC.

V usage is TRBV28 and J usage is TRBJ1-5; TRBD1 aligns across 9 bases. The CDR3 runs 14 residues. From germline, CDR1 is MDHEN and CDR2 SYDVKM. J was trimmed by 5 bases and V by 7 bases; bases with no gene match: 6. CDR3 in amino acids: CASITGQGHQPQHF. The CDR3, as DNA: TGTGCCAGCATTACGGGACAGGGACATCAGCCCCAGCATTTT.

The gene calls are TRBV2 and TRBJ2-5; D is uncertain. Looked up from germline, CDR1 is SNHLY and CDR2 is FYNNEI. V dropped 7 bases and J dropped 5 bases, with 11 bases sitting between them. The CDR3 totals 12 residues. The CDR3 sequence is CASKSDWETQYF. CDR3 DNA sequence: TGTGCCAGCAAGAGCGACTGGGAGACCCAGTACTTC.

The J gene is TRBJ1-1, the V gene TRBV2; TRBD1 is a possible D gene (6 bases). The V end lost 7 bases, the J end lost 8 bases, and 17 bases lay between the germline ends. CDR1 SNHLY and CDR2 FYNNEI come from the germline V gene. The CDR3 is made up of 13 amino acids. The CDR3: CASTKSGRGEAFF. The CDR3 bases are TGTGCCAGCACCAAAAGTGGGAGGGGGGAAGCTTTCTTT. The whole variable domain, remainder taken from reference TRBV2 and TRBJ1-1, is EPEVTQTPSHQVTQMGQEVILRCVPISNHLYFYWYRQILGQKVEFLVSFYNNEISEKSEIFDDQFSVERPDGSNFTLKIRSTKLEDSAMYFCASTKSGRGEAFFGQGTRLTVV.

This chain joins TRBV7-2 and TRBJ1-1, with a tentative D call TRBD1 (5 bases). Germline CDR1 and CDR2: SGHTA and FQGNSA. The CDR3 is 14 residues long. The V gene lost 3 bases and the J gene lost 4 bases, with 12 bases spanning the gap. CDR3 DNA: TGTGCCAGCAGCTTCGCAAGGGGCGGCACTGAAGCTTTCTTT. Translating gives CASSFARGGTEAFF.

V gene TRBV4-2 combines with J gene TRBJ2-7; D is unclear. Looked up from germline, CDR1 is LGHNA and CDR2 is YNFKEQ. The V and J ends lost 1 base and 2 bases respectively, with 9 bases between them. The CDR3 extends over 14 amino acids. The CDR3 coding sequence is TGTGCCAGCAGCCAAGTTATTGGAGCCTACGAGCAGTACTTC. This gives the protein CASSQVIGAYEQYF.

The chain links TRBV30 to TRBJ2-3, with 7 nucleotides matching TRBD1. This CDR3 has 14 amino acids. With V trimmed by 2 bases and J by 2 bases, 4 bases remained unmatched. Per germline, CDR1 GTSNPN and CDR2 SVGIG (reference sequence). CDR3 sequence reads: CAWSLGQDTDTQYF. The CDR3 DNA sequence: TGTGCCTGGAGTCTCGGACAGGACACAGATACGCAGTATTTT.

The V and J genes are TRBV2 and TRBJ1-3, with D perhaps matching TRBD1 (6 bases). V was trimmed by 4 bases and J by 4 bases, leaving 8 bases between them. Germline CDR1 and CDR2: SNHLY and FYNNEI. There are 13 residues in the CDR3. DNA of the CDR3: TGTGCCAGCAGTGTTCAGGGGGGAAACACCATATATTTT. Translating gives CASSVQGGNTIYF.

The rearrangement joins TRBV5-1 to TRBJ2-3, with TRBD2 identical over 8 bases. Germline V gene data show CDR1 as SGHRS and CDR2 as YFSETQ. With 5 bases clipped from V and 2 bases from J, the junction kept 7 bases outside the gene matches. CDR3 length equals 15 residues. For the CDR3, the DNA is TGCGCCAGCAGTTCTACGGGGGGGCCCACAGATACGCAGTATTTT. Translated: CASSSTGGPTDTQYF.

The chain links TRBV19 to TRBJ1-5, with 7 bases matching TRBD1. The CDR3 sequence is 15 residues long. Germline values: CDR1 LNHDA, CDR2 SQIVND (reference sequence). Trimming took 6 bases from V and 5 from J; bases not matched to a gene: 10. This CDR3 reads CASRDDRTGHQPQHF. CDR3 nucleotides: TGTGCCAGTAGAGACGACCGGACAGGCCATCAGCCCCAGCATTTT.